These 8 T cell receptor beta chains were all obtained from the same sample, sequenced in a study of T cell repertoires in cytomegalovirus infection. From the reads, TCRdb called clonotypes with MiXCR, one entry per CDR3 protein. The sample yields approximately 260,000 distinct CDR3 sequences, approximately 15% seen once. The material sequenced was CD8+ T cells from PBMCs. These receptors originate from a human donor in good health (CMV status not recorded). Some clones in this sample may be carry-over from other donors' samples.

The gene calls are TRBV15 and TRBJ1-5; D not resolved. V gave up 1 base and J gave up 0 bases, with 13 bases separating them. The germline V gene encodes CDR1 LNHNV and CDR2 YYDKDF (reference sequence). The CDR3 is made up of 17 amino acids. CDR3 protein: CATSRAGLEYSNQPQHF. CDR3 nucleotides: TGTGCCACCAGCAGAGCGGGCCTAGAATATAGCAATCAGCCCCAGCATTTT.

On this clonotype itself: Just one base apart from a much larger clone, this may be a read error. This chain uses TRBV28 with TRBJ2-7, with TRBD1 matching 8 bases. The ends lost 5 bases at V and 5 bases at J; junction bases unmatched: 5. The germline V gene has CDR1 MDHEN and CDR2 SYDVKM. The CDR3 runs 13 residues. The CDR3 DNA is TGTGCCAGCAGTGGACAGGGCGACAACGAGCAGTACTTC. It encodes CASSGQGDNEQYF.

Ten or more counts support this clonotype. This chain uses TRBV7-9 with TRBJ1-1; 12 positions match TRBD1. Germline V CDR1 and CDR2: SEHNR, FQNEAQ (reference sequence). The CDR3 has 17 amino acids. Trimming at V came to 1 base and at J to 5 bases, leaving 8 bases not matched to a gene. CDR3 sequence reads: CASSLEWDRGLVTEAFF. Written as DNA, the CDR3 is TGTGCCAGCAGCTTAGAATGGGACAGGGGGCTGGTTACTGAAGCTTTCTTT. The full variable domain, rest sourced from reference TRBV7-9 and TRBJ1-1, is DTGVSQNPRHKITKRGQNVTFRCDPISEHNRLYWYRQTLGQGPEFLTYFQNEAQLEKSRLLSDRFSAERPKGSFSTLEIQRTEQGDSAMYLCASSLEWDRGLVTEAFFGQGTRLTVV.

V is TRBV6-6 and J is TRBJ1-6; 7 bases align to TRBD1. V lost 6 bases, J lost 0 bases, and 11 bases stayed unmatched. Germline CDR1 is MNHNY and CDR2 is SVGAGI (reference sequence). The CDR3 has 18 residues. The CDR3 region has the DNA TGTGCCAGCAGACTTACGCCGGGACAGAGCTCCTATAATTCACCCCTCCACTTT. This codes for CASRLTPGQSSYNSPLHF.

The chain has TRBV4-2 and TRBJ2-1; D remains ambiguous. The CDR3 runs to 17 residues. Germline V gene lookup returns CDR1 LGHNA and CDR2 YNFKEQ. Trimming removed 1 base from V and 2 bases from J, with 15 bases in between. This CDR3 is CASSQGCPHWAYNEQFF. In DNA form, the CDR3 reads TGTGCCAGCAGCCAAGGGTGCCCCCACTGGGCCTACAATGAGCAGTTCTTC.

This clonotype was counted between two and nine times. The gene calls are TRBV4-3 and TRBJ1-2; a weak D match, TRBD1 (5 bases). Germline V gene lookup returns CDR1 LGHNA and CDR2 YSLEER. The CDR3 extends over 19 amino acids. V lost 2 bases, J lost 4 bases, and 26 bases lay in between. CDR3 sequence reads: CASSQNSIVGAPLLYGYTF. CDR3 in DNA: TGCGCCAGCAGCCAAAACAGTATTGTTGGGGCCCCCCTGCTCTATGGCTACACCTTC.

CDR3 bases: TGTGCCATCCGAGTAGGACAGGGGAGTCTTAACGAGCAGTACTTC. It codes for CAIRVGQGSLNEQYF. The chain combines TRBV10-3 with TRBJ2-7, with 9 bases that match TRBD1. The CDR3 covers 15 residues. Germline lookup yields CDR1 ENHRY and CDR2 SYGVKD. The V gene end was trimmed by 8 bases and the J gene end by 5 bases; junction bases not matched to a gene: 13.

This clonotype was counted only a few times. J is TRBJ2-1 and V is TRBV12-3 or TRBV12-4, with D possibly matching TRBD1 (5 bases). V dropped 6 bases and J dropped 4 bases, with 16 bases sitting between them. The CDR3 has 15 residues. The CDR3 DNA is TGTGCCAGCAGGTACCAGGGTTTGTCTTACAATGAGCAGTTCTTC. Protein: CASRYQGLSYNEQFF.